The 7 T cell receptor beta chains listed next were all sequenced from one sample in a study of OX40 agonist ivuxolimab in advanced cancers. This table comes from immunoSEQ multiplex PCR, and its TCRdb copy is limited to in-frame clones, with some not included. The sample consists of about 37,000 clones, approximately 90% of them appearing once. The sample here was CD4+ or CD8+ T cells sorted from blood, taken in a trial of the OX40 agonist ivuxolimab. The receptors derive from an adult with an advanced solid tumor such as melanoma, head and neck, liver or kidney cancer.

This clone appeared a few times. J is TRBJ2-2 and V is TRBV7-9; D not certain. V dropped 4 bases and J dropped 4 bases, with 10 bases sitting between them. CDR3 length equals 14 residues. Per the germline V gene, CDR1 is SEHNR and CDR2 is FQNEAQ (reference sequence). The DNA of the CDR3 is TGTGCCAGCAGCTCTACCTCGAGCACCGGGGAGCTGTTTTTT. Its protein product is CASSSTSSTGELFF.

CDR3 in amino acids: CASSQEGTDTQYF. CDR3 nucleotides: TGCGCCAGCAGCCAAGAGGGAACAGATACGCAGTATTTT. The chain has TRBV4-1 and TRBJ2-3; the D is unclear. V was shortened by 0 bases and J by 3 bases, with 4 bases between the two germline ends. CDR3 length equals 13 residues. In germline, CDR1 is MGHRA, CDR2 YSYEKL.

In its sample, this clone was seen once. The CDR3 protein is CASSTPTGVGQPQHF. The CDR3 DNA reads as TGTGCCAGTAGTACCCCAACAGGGGTGGGCCAGCCCCAGCATTTT. This chain uses TRBV19 with TRBJ1-5, with 7 nucleotides matching TRBD1. Germline V gene data show CDR1 as LNHDA and CDR2 as SQIVND (reference sequence). This CDR3 region has 15 residues. Trimming at V came to 4 bases and at J to 7 bases, leaving 10 bases not matched to a gene.

The CDR3 region has the DNA TGTGCCAGTAGCTTTTCAGGACAGGGGGATGGCTACACCTTC. It yields the protein CASSFSGQGDGYTF. This rearrangement joins TRBV19 to TRBJ1-2, with 10 bases lining up with TRBD1. Losses at the gene ends were 6 bases for V and 6 bases for J; bases not matched to a gene: 7. The CDR3 totals 14 residues. Germline loops: CDR1 LNHDA, CDR2 SQIVND (reference sequence).

The J gene is TRBJ1-2, the V gene TRBV9, with D unclear. Deletions cut 0 bases from V and 0 bases from J, with 12 bases between. CDR3 size: 16 residues. Germline V lookup: CDR1 SGDLS, CDR2 YYNGEE. Here the CDR3 reads CASSVGSPLANYGYTF. The DNA of the CDR3 is TGTGCCAGCAGCGTAGGTAGTCCCTTAGCTAACTATGGCTACACCTTC.

This chain connects TRBV18 to TRBJ2-7; D remains unclear. CDR3 length: 17 residues. The V end lost 1 base, the J end lost 2 bases, and 18 bases lay between the germline ends. Germline values: CDR1 KGHSH, CDR2 LQKENI. CDR3 DNA: TGTGCCAGCTCACCACAGTTCCTGACGCCCACGGCCTACGAGCAGTACTTC. Protein: CASSPQFLTPTAYEQYF. Filled out from reference TRBV18 and TRBJ2-7, the complete variable domain reads NAGVMQNPRHLVRRRGQEARLRCSPMKGHSHVYWYRQLPEEGLKFMVYLQKENIIDESGMPKERFSAEFPKEGPSILRIQQVVRGDSAAYFCASSPQFLTPTAYEQYFGPGTRLTVT.

This clone was observed a few times. This chain links TRBV28 with TRBJ1-6, with D unresolved. Trimming took off 3 bases at V and 14 bases at J, with 11 bases between the two ends. This CDR3 region has 12 residues. Looked up from germline, CDR1 is MDHEN and CDR2 is SYDVKM. The CDR3 DNA reads as TGTGCCAGCAGTTTTGTATCCGGGTCCCTCCACTTT. Translating it yields CASSFVSGSLHF.